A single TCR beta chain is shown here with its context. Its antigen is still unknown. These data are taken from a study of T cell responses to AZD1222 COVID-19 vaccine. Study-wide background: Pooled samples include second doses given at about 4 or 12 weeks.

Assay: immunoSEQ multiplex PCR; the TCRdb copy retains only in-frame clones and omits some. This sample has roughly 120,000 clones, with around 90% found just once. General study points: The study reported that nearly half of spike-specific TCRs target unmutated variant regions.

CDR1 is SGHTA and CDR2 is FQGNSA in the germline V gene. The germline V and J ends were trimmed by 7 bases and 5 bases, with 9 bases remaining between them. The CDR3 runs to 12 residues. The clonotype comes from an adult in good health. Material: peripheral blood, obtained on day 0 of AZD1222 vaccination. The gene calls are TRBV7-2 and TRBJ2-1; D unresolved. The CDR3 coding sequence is TGTGCCAGCACCTCTTTTAACAATGAGCAGTTCTTC. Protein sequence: CASTSFNNEQFF.